What follows are 14 T cell receptor beta chains derived from one specimen sequenced in a study of blood T cell repertoires in COVID-19 (dated by TCRdb to 2019 to 2021). The library was built by means of the immunoSEQ multiplex PCR assay. TCRdb limited this immuneACCESS table to in-frame rearrangements with V and J called. A share of clones is missing; checked studies link under half to unresolved V genes, and the rest is unexplained. This sample holds hundreds of thousands of clones; approximately 87% were observed only once. Of the sample, more than 1.5% falls within the top ten clones. Sequenced material: PBMCs or T cells enriched from blood (not recorded which). These receptors originate from a man aged 40-50 years in a cohort exposed to, infected with or recovered from COVID-19 (not recorded which).

This clone was seen more than once but under ten times. The rearrangement joins TRBV28 to TRBJ1-2; TRBD1 agrees at 9 bases. The CDR3 runs 12 residues. V gave up 6 bases and J gave up 10 bases; unmatched junction bases: 6. Germline V gene data show CDR1 as MDHEN and CDR2 as SYDVKM. The CDR3 DNA sequence: TGTGCCAGCAGGAAACAGGGGGCGGACTACACCTTC. Amino acid sequence: CASRKQGADYTF.

This chain connects TRBV3-1 (or the pseudogene TRBV3-2) to TRBJ2-3, with D unclear. In germline, CDR1 is LGHDT, CDR2 YNNKEL (reference sequence). V lost 0 bases and J lost 2, with 12 bases in between. The CDR3 is 16 amino acids. The DNA for the CDR3 is TGTGCCAGCAGCCAAGATGCGCCCCCCACCACAGATACGCAGTATTTT. Translating it yields CASSQDAPPTTDTQYF.

V usage is TRBV27 and J usage is TRBJ2-7; possible D gene TRBD1, 7 bases. Trimming pared 3 bases from V and 3 bases from J, leaving 18 bases between. The CDR3 is 16 amino acids. The germline V gene has CDR1 MNHEY and CDR2 SMNVEV (reference sequence). This chain's CDR3 is CASSLSPPGDSYEQYF. The CDR3 nucleotides read TGTGCCAGCAGTTTGAGTCCTCCGGGGGACAGCTACGAGCAGTACTTC.

The chain joins TRBV7-3 to TRBJ2-1; D may be TRBD2 (5 bases). The CDR3 sequence is 16 residues long. The V and J ends lost 4 bases and 5 bases respectively, with 18 bases between them. CDR1 SGHTA and CDR2 FQGTGA come from the germline V gene. CDR3 bases: TGTGCCAGCAGCTACTCGAGCGGAGGTATCAACAATGAGCAGTTCTTC. Amino acids: CASSYSSGGINNEQFF.

V is TRBV7-8 and J is TRBJ1-1; 9 bases are shared with TRBD1. The CDR3 has 15 amino acids. The germline V gene encodes CDR1 SGHVS and CDR2 FQNEAQ. J gave up 5 bases and V 3 bases, and 7 bases lay outside the gene matches. The CDR3 sequence: CASSFLQGAVTEAFF. CDR3 bases: TGTGCCAGCAGCTTCCTACAGGGGGCGGTAACTGAAGCTTTCTTT.

The chain has TRBV19 and TRBJ2-3, with a tentative D call TRBD2 (5 bases). The germline V gene has CDR1 LNHDA and CDR2 SQIVND (reference sequence). The CDR3 loop spans 14 amino acids. V gave up 2 bases and J gave up 2 bases, with 8 bases separating them. The DNA of the CDR3 is TGTGCCAGTAGTATAATCGGGGACACAGATACGCAGTATTTT. It translates to CASSIIGDTDTQYF.

The chain joins TRBV4-1 to TRBJ2-5, with a tentative D call TRBD2 (6 bases). V was trimmed by 1 base and J by 4 bases, leaving 13 bases between them. Germline CDR1 is MGHRA and CDR2 is YSYEKL. CDR3 size: 15 residues. DNA of the CDR3: TGCGCCAGCAGCCAAGTTGGTGGAGGGACAGAGACCCAGTACTTC. Residues: CASSQVGGGTETQYF.

The genes are TRBV7-9 and TRBJ1-3; D ambiguous. V was pared by 5 bases and J by 0 bases, with 8 bases between. Germline CDR1 and CDR2: SEHNR and FQNEAQ (reference sequence). The CDR3 spans 14 residues. The CDR3 DNA reads as TGTGCCAGCAGCCTATTAAACTCTGGAAACACCATATATTTT. This gives the protein CASSLLNSGNTIYF.

The CDR3 sequence: CASSPSSGKGIQYF. The CDR3 nucleotides read TGTGCCAGCAGCCCATCTAGCGGGAAAGGCATTCAGTACTTC. The chain carries TRBV3-1 (or the pseudogene TRBV3-2) and TRBJ2-4, with 9 bases lining up with TRBD2. The CDR3 contains 14 residues. CDR1 is LGHDT, CDR2 YNNKEL, per germline (reference sequence). J was trimmed by 9 bases and V by 4 bases; bases with no gene match: 7.

The rearrangement uses TRBV9 and TRBJ2-2; TRBD1 might be the D (6 bases). CDR3 length equals 15 residues. The V and J ends lost 3 bases and 5 bases respectively, with 14 bases between them. In germline, CDR1 is SGDLS, CDR2 YYNGEE. The CDR3 DNA reads as TGTGCCAGCAGCGCTGACAGGAGAGAAACCGGGGAGCTGTTTTTT. It yields the protein CASSADRRETGELFF. Drawing the rest from reference TRBV9 and TRBJ2-2, the complete variable domain is DSGVTQTPKHLITATGQRVTLRCSPRSGDLSVYWYQQSLDQGLQFLIQYYNGEERAKGNILERFSAQQFPDLHSELNLSSLELGDSALYFCASSADRRETGELFFGEGSRLTVL.

The chain couples TRBV4-1 to TRBJ2-1; 8 positions agree with TRBD2. This CDR3 has 16 amino acids. Germline loops: CDR1 MGHRA, CDR2 YSYEKL. V gave up 2 bases and J gave up 2 bases; unmatched junction bases: 5. Here the CDR3 DNA reads TGCGCCAGCAGCCAAAACCTAGCGGGTCCCTACAATGAGCAGTTCTTC. It encodes CASSQNLAGPYNEQFF.

CDR3 sequence reads: CASSQGGRKNTEAFF. Here the CDR3 DNA reads TGTGCCAGCAGCCAAGGGGGCCGGAAGAACACTGAAGCTTTCTTT. The rearrangement links TRBV3-1 (or the pseudogene TRBV3-2) to TRBJ1-1; the D gene is possibly TRBD1 (5 bases). CDR1 is LGHDT, CDR2 YNNKEL, per germline (reference sequence). V was pared by 1 base and J by 1 base, with 10 bases between. The CDR3 runs to 15 residues.

The chain couples TRBV7-3 to TRBJ1-1, with TRBD1 matching over 7 bases. Germline CDR1 and CDR2: SGHTA and FQGTGA. The length of the CDR3 is 11 residues. The ends lost 4 bases at V and 10 bases at J; junction bases unmatched: 3. CDR3 DNA sequence: TGTGCCAGCAGCTCACAGGGGCGAGCTTTCTTT. Translated, it gives CASSSQGRAFF.

The gene calls are TRBV6-1 and TRBJ1-1; D remains unclear. Germline lookup yields CDR1 MNHNS and CDR2 SASEGT. This CDR3 region has 14 residues. V was cut by 2 bases and J by 4 bases, with 11 bases left in between. The CDR3 sequence is CASSEHGESTEAFF. The CDR3 nucleotides are TGTGCCAGCAGTGAACACGGGGAAAGCACTGAAGCTTTCTTT.